This is a list of T cell receptor beta chains from one sample in a study of cytomegalovirus exposure and HLA in healthy donors. The method was immunoSEQ multiplex PCR; TCRdb's version includes in-frame clones alone and lacks a portion of them. The sample has 200,000 to 250,000 clones. What was sequenced was PBMCs. These receptor sequences come from a woman in her twenties or thirties in good health and CMV-seropositive. CDR3s include the opening cysteine and the closing phenylalanine or tryptophan. The D gene is left open where the match is weak.

>TRBJ2-6|TRBV7-2|-
TGTGCCAGCAGCTTAGCACAGGGCCTGGTAGGGGCCAACGTCCTGACTTTC
CASSLAQGLVGANVLTF
>TRBJ2-7|TRBV4-2|-
TGTGCCAGCAGCAAAAACCAGGGTATCTACGAGCAGTACTTC
CASSKNQGIYEQYF
>TRBJ2-7|TRBV6-1|-
TGTGCCAGCAGTGAATCGGAGTTTCGCTACGAGCAGTACTTC
CASSESEFRYEQYF
>TRBJ2-3|TRBV19|TRBD1
TGTGCCAGTAGCGACAGGGGATTAGATACGCAGTATTTT
CASSDRGLDTQYF
>TRBJ2-2|TRBV5-1|-
TGCGCCAGCAGCTTGGGGGGCACAGGATTCAGCGGGGAGCTGTTTTTT
CASSLGGTGFSGELFF
>TRBJ2-3|TRBV7-8|-
TGTGCCAGCAGCTCCGCTAATGCGGATACGCAGTATTTT
CASSSANADTQYF
>TRBJ2-3|TRBV5-6|TRBD1
TGTGCCAGCAGCTTGGGGGGACAGGGCATAGATACGCAGTATTTT
CASSLGGQGIDTQYF
>TRBJ1-1|TRBV6-6|-
TGTGCCAGCAGCCATCAGAACACTGAAGCTTTCTTT
CASSHQNTEAFF
>TRBJ1-2|TRBV6-1|-
TGTGCCAGCAGTGTCTCACAGGCTAACTATGGCTACACCTTC
CASSVSQANYGYTF
>TRBJ1-5|TRBV30|-
TGTGCCTGGAGTGTACGAAAACGCGGGTTGGGCAATCAGCCCCAGCATTTT
CAWSVRKRGLGNQPQHF
>TRBJ2-3|TRBV18|-
TGTGCCAGCTCACCACTGACAGACACAGATACGCAGTATTTT
CASSPLTDTDTQYF
>TRBJ1-5|TRBV27|-
TGTGCCAGCAGTCTCAGAGGATATAGCAATCAGCCCCAGCATTTT
CASSLRGYSNQPQHF
>TRBJ2-7|TRBV5-1|-
TGCGCCAGCAGCTTCCAGGGCAGAGACTACGAGCAGTACTTC
CASSFQGRDYEQYF
>TRBJ1-4|TRBV4-1|-
TGCGCCAGCAGCCAAGATCTCAGGGTGCGGGAAAAACTGTTTTTT
CASSQDLRVREKLFF
>TRBJ2-3|TRBV2|-
TGTGCCAGCAGTGAAGCTAAAGATACGCAGTATTTT
CASSEAKDTQYF
>TRBJ1-1|TRBV6-5|-
TGTGCCAGCAGTTACTTTGGACAGCCCTTGAGCACTGAAGCTTTCTTT
CASSYFGQPLSTEAFF
>TRBJ1-1|TRBV6-5|-
TGTGCCAGCTCTCGGGAGACATCAGACACTGAAGCTTTCTTT
CASSRETSDTEAFF
>TRBJ2-1|TRBV12-5|-
TGTGCTAGTGGTTTGGGACTGGAGTCTGGAAGTGAGCAGTTCTTC
CASGLGLESGSEQFF
>TRBJ2-1|TRBV5-1|TRBD2
TGCGCCAGCAGGCTCGGGGGGAGTAATGAGCAGTTCTTC
CASRLGGSNEQFF
>TRBJ2-7|TRBV4-1|-
TGCGCCAGCAGCCAAGAGGGGGCAGTCAGCTCCTACGAGCAGTACTTC
CASSQEGAVSSYEQYF
>TRBJ1-1|TRBV6-5|-
TGTGCCAGCAGCACTCACGTGAACACTGAAGCTTTCTTT
CASSTHVNTEAFF
>TRBJ2-3|TRBV5-1|-
TGCGCCAGCAGCCCTTCCCCCACAGCTAGCCCAGATACGCAGTATTTT
CASSPSPTASPDTQYF
>TRBJ1-2|TRBV2|-
TGTGCCAGCAGGTTTGGACAGCCTCTTTCCTATGGCTACACCTTC
CASRFGQPLSYGYTF
>TRBJ2-7|TRBV25-1|TRBD1
TGTGCCAGCAGTGAATTGGACAGGCCATCTTACGAGCAGTACTTC
CASSELDRPSYEQYF
>TRBJ1-2|TRBV2|-
TGTGCCAGCAAGACAGACCAAACGTACTATGGCTACACCTTC
CASKTDQTYYGYTF
>TRBJ2-5|TRBV5-1|-
TGCGCCAGCCACCAGGGAAGCCAAGAGACCCAGTACTTC
CASHQGSQETQYF
>TRBJ2-1|TRBV9|TRBD2
TGTGCCAGCAGCCCCGGGACTAGCGGGAGGTCCGGTGAGCAGTTCTTC
CASSPGTSGRSGEQFF
>TRBJ2-3|TRBV10-3|TRBD2
TGTGCCATCAGTCCGGGACTAGACCTCACAGATACGCAGTATTTT
CAISPGLDLTDTQYF
>TRBJ1-1|TRBV11-2|-
TGTGCCAGCAGCCGAGGCGACACTGAAGCTTTCTTT
CASSRGDTEAFF
>TRBJ1-2|TRBV28|TRBD1
TGTGCCAGCAGTTTACTGGACAGGGGTCTTAGCTACACCTTC
CASSLLDRGLSYTF
>TRBJ1-2|TRBV4-1|TRBD1
TGCGCCAGCAGCCAGGGAGACAGGGGTTCGAGCTACACCTTC
CASSQGDRGSSYTF
>TRBJ1-5|TRBV18|TRBD1
TGTGCCAGCTCACCTGGGACAGTACCCCATAGCAATCAGCCCCAGCATTTT
CASSPGTVPHSNQPQHF
>TRBJ2-7|TRBV7-9|-
TGTGCCAGCAGCTTAAATTGGAGTTCCTACGAGCAGTACTTC
CASSLNWSSYEQYF
>TRBJ1-1|TRBV18|-
TGTGCCAGCTCATCCTCGAAATTAACGGGGAACACTGAAGCTTTCTTT
CASSSSKLTGNTEAFF
>TRBJ1-1|TRBV9|-
TGTGCCAGCAGCGCACAGGTGAACACTGAAGCTTTCTTT
CASSAQVNTEAFF
>TRBJ2-5|TRBV5-1|TRBD1
TGCGCCAGCAGCTCAAATACAGGGGGGCAAGAGACCCAGTACTTC
CASSSNTGGQETQYF
>TRBJ1-4|TRBV18|-
TGTGCCAGCTCACCTAGCGGCCGTAGCCCTAATGAAAAACTGTTTTTT
CASSPSGRSPNEKLFF
>TRBJ2-7|TRBV7-2|TRBD1
TGTGCCAGCAGCTCCGGGACAGGGAAATACGAGCAGTACTTC
CASSSGTGKYEQYF
>TRBJ2-5|TRBV7-9|-
TGTGCCAGCAGCTTTCCGGGGTTGGGGGAGACCCAGTACTTC
CASSFPGLGETQYF
>TRBJ1-5|TRBV4-1|TRBD1
TGCGCCAGCAGCCAAGACCCCGGGACAGGGACGGGCCAGCCCCAGCATTTT
CASSQDPGTGTGQPQHF
>TRBJ2-5|TRBV19|-
TGTGCCAGTAGTATCTTGCTCGCGGGCAAAGAGACCCAGTACTTC
CASSILLAGKETQYF
>TRBJ2-4|TRBV7-2|TRBD2
TGTGCCAGCAGCCGGACGGGGGGATCAGCCAAAAACATTCAGTACTTC
CASSRTGGSAKNIQYF
>TRBJ1-1|TRBV18|-
TGTGCCAGCTCCCGGGTAGAGGGAGCCACTGAAGCTTCCTTT
CASSRVEGATEASF
>TRBJ2-7|TRBV13|TRBD1
TGTGCCAGCAGCGCCGCCGTACAGGGGGCGAGGTACGAGCAGTACTTC
CASSAAVQGARYEQYF
>TRBJ2-1|TRBV5-5|TRBD2
TGTGCCAGCAGCATCAGCGGGGGGTACTACAATGAGCAGTTCTTC
CASSISGGYYNEQFF
>TRBJ1-2|TRBV6-6|TRBD1
TGTGCCAGCAGTTGGATACAGGGGGGTTATGGCTACACCTTC
CASSWIQGGYGYTF
>TRBJ2-5|TRBV25-1|-
TGTGCCAGCAGTGGCGACTACCAGTACCAAGAGACCCAGTACTTC
CASSGDYQYQETQYF
>TRBJ2-7|TRBV29-1|TRBD1
TGCAGCGTCTCGACTCCGGGACAGACCTACGAGCAGTACTTC
CSVSTPGQTYEQYF
>TRBJ2-7|TRBV5-1|-
TGCGCCAGCAGCTTGGACAGGGTCCCCTACGAGCAGTACTTC
CASSLDRVPYEQYF
>TRBJ2-3|TRBV6-4|-
TGTGCCAGCAGTGCCCAGGCCGGGGGTACGCAGTATTTT
CASSAQAGGTQYF
>TRBJ2-5|TRBV30|-
TGTGCCTGGAGTGTACTTGGCGGAGCCCAAGAGACCCAGTACTTC
CAWSVLGGAQETQYF